This T cell receptor (beta chain) was profiled in a study (dated by TCRdb to between 2014 and 2016). Study-wide context: Whether tumor-infiltrating Tregs in breast cancer are recruited from blood Tregs or converted in situ from other CD4+ T cell subsets was tested.

The germline V gene gives CDR1 as SGHRS and CDR2 as YFSETQ. From V the trimming removes 6 bases and from J it removes 2 bases, while the gene matches leave 14 bases of the junction unaccounted for. The CDR3 starts with the cysteine, ends with the phenylalanine, and has 18 residues. Left in the record is the CDR3 DNA by itself, 54 bases read in frame from the first base. Full-length TCR variable regions were amplified by 5' RACE PCR using constant-region reverse primers, and then by semi-nested PCR using Nested Universal Primer A. Using the ReliaPrep RNA Cell Miniprep System, total RNA was extracted, and the SMARTer RACE 5'/3' Kit was then used to reverse transcribe the RNA into 5'RACE-ready cDNA. Full-length TCR alpha and beta libraries were barcoded with multiplex adaptors and sequenced on an Illumina MiSeq. As for how the authors treated the data: For each of nine subset-tissue groups, sequencing data from the five patients were pooled, and the groups were then compared using unsupervised clustering of TCR gene usage. The Morisita-Horn index, with shared sequences weighted by their contribution to each repertoire, was used to calculate repertoire similarity. The public reads were reprocessed in TCRdb via fastp at Q25 and MiXCR, keeping in-frame beta chains. Rows are combined by CDR3 protein, so each entry shows the most common genes and DNA. In this record, the V and J calls reflect TCRdb's handling and not the investigators' own analysis. The table for this sample lists fewer than 60,000 distinct CDR3 sequences; around 28% of them were counted only once. 2.1% of the sample is taken by the ten largest.

This clonotype was detected many times. No cognate antigen has been identified for it. No base quality information exists; no much larger clone differs at one position. Study-wide findings and limitations: The larger-cohort validation was restricted to a single TCR beta V-J rearrangement rather than whole repertoires. Tumor memory CD4+ T cell TCR gene usage clustered with blood and lymph node memory CD4+ cells and lymph node naive CD4+ cells. The TCR alpha and beta sequences of tumor-infiltrating Tregs showed the greatest overlap with tumor naive CD4+ T cells, followed by blood naive CD4+ T cells.

The Miltenyi Naive CD4+ T Cell Isolation kit was used to purify naive CD4+ T cells, and Tregs were depleted with CD25 microbeads. Tregs, naive and memory CD4+ T cells from tumor, blood and ipsilateral draining lymph nodes of roughly 5 breast cancer patients underwent full-length TCR alpha and beta sequencing. Ficoll density gradient centrifugation was used to isolate mononuclear cells from either lymph nodes or 45 to 65 ml of peripheral blood. Sorted cell populations were confirmed by FACS to exceed 90% purity. This clonotype was obtained from a female donor with breast cancer. The sequencing sample was made of naive CD4+ T cells sorted from blood. Reading the label with the study, this specimen's cell subset or site is: naive CD4+ T cells, CD4+CD45RA+CD25-. Rearrangement joined TRBV5-1 to TRBJ2-1; TRBD2 fits 10 bases in the junction. The CDR3 protein sequence reads: CASTLIPSGRATYNEQFF. The sequenced DNA: TGCGCCAGCACCCTCATACCTAGCGGGAGAGCTACCTACAATGAGCAGTTCTTC.